This T cell receptor beta chain was profiled in a study of T cell changes during pregnancy in multiple sclerosis. Data came from immunoSEQ multiplex PCR; TCRdb stores just in-frame clones and leaves some out. The table has around 83,000 clones, about nine tenths seen once. Sequencing used CD4+ T cells from peripheral blood mononuclear cells, obtained in the second trimester of pregnancy. The source is a female donor with multiple sclerosis, enrolled in a pregnancy study.

CDR3 residues: CASSYSLDSEAFF. CDR3 nucleotide sequence: TGTGCCAGCAGTTACTCGCTGGACAGTGAAGCTTTCTTT. The rearrangement uses TRBV6-6 and TRBJ1-1; D may be TRBD1 (6 bases). The germline V gene encodes CDR1 MNHNY and CDR2 SVGAGI (reference sequence). Between the trimmed V and J ends, which lost 0 bases and 7 bases, there was a span of 9 bases. This CDR3 contains 13 residues.